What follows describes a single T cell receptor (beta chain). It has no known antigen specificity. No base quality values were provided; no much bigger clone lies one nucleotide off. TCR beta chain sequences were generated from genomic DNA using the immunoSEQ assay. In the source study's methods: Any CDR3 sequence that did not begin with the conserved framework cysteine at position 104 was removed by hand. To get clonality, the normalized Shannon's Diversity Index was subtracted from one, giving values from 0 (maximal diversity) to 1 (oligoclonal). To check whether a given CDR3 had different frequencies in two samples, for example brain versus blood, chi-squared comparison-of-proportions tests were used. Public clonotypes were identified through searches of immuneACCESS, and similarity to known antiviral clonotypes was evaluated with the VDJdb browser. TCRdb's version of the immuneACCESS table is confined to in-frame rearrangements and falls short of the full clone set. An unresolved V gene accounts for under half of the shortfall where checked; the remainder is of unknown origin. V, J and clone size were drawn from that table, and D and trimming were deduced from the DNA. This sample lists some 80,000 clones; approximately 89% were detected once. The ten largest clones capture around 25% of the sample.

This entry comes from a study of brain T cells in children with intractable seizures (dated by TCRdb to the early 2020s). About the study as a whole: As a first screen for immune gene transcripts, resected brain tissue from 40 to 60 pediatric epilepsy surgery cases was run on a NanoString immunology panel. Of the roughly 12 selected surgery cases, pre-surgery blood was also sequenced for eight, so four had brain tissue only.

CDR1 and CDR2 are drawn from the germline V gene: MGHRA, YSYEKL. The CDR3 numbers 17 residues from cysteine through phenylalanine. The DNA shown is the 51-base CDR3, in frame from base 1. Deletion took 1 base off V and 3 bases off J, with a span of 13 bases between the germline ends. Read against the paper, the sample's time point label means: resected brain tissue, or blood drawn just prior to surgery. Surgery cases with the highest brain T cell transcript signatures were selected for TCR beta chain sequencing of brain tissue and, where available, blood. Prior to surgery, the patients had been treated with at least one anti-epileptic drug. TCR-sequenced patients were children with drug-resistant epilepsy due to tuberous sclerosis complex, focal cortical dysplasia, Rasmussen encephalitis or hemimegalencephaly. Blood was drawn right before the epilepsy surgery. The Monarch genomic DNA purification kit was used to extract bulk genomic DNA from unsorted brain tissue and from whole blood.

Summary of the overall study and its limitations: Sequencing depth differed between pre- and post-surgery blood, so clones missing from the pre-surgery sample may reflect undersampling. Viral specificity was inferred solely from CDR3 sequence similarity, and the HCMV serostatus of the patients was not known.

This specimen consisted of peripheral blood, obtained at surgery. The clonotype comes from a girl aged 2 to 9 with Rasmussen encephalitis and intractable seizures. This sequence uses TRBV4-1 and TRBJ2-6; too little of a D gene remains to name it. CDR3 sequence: CASSQGLVAGGANVLTF. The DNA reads TGCGCCAGCAGCCAAGGCCTCGTCGCCGGTGGGGCCAACGTCCTGACTTTC.